Listed below are T cell receptor beta chains from one sample, sequenced in a study of T cell changes during pregnancy in multiple sclerosis. Profiled with immunoSEQ multiplex PCR; TCRdb holds only in-frame clones, not every one. The table records 80,000 to 100,000 clones, roughly 91% of them present only once. The sample in question was peripheral blood, obtained after pregnancy. The receptors come from a female donor in good health, enrolled as a control in a pregnancy study. The CDR3 runs from the conserved cysteine through the conserved F or W. D genes are given only for firm matches. Some rows have no size entry. The others give once, few or many, or a class for an expanded clone.

>TRBJ2-1|TRBD2|NA|TRBV5-1
TGCGCCAGCAGCAGCGGGGGACTAGCAGGGCCTGAGCAGTTCTTC
CASSSGGLAGPEQFF
>TRBJ2-7|TRBD2|NA|TRBV14
TGTGCCAGCAGCCCCAGCGGGGGTTACTACGAGCAGTACTTC
CASSPSGGYYEQYF
>TRBJ1-1|NA|NA|TRBV7-8
TGTGCCAGCAGCACCAAGCCGGGCACTGAAGCTTTCTTT
CASSTKPGTEAFF
>TRBJ1-6|TRBD1|NA|TRBV5-5
TGTGCCAGCAGGCCCCAGACAGGGGAAAATTCACCCCTCCACTTT
CASRPQTGENSPLHF
>TRBJ1-2|TRBD1|NA|TRBV6-6
TGTGCCAGCAGTTTTACCGGGACAGGCATCTATGGCTACACCTTC
CASSFTGTGIYGYTF
>TRBJ1-5|NA|NA|TRBV6-1
TGTGCCAGCAGCATCCGACAGGCCAATCAGCCCCAGCATTTT
CASSIRQANQPQHF
>TRBJ2-7|NA|NA|TRBV11-3
TGTGCCAGCAGCTTAGACGACAAGTTCTACGAGCAGTACTTC
CASSLDDKFYEQYF
>TRBJ1-6|TRBD1|NA|TRBV7-2
TGTGCCAGCAGCTTCCTCCAAGACAGGGCGAATTCACCCCTCCACTTT
CASSFLQDRANSPLHF
>TRBJ1-2|NA|once|TRBV29-1
TGCAGCGTTGTAGGACAGACTCTCTATGGCTACACCTTC
CSVVGQTLYGYTF
>TRBJ2-7|NA|NA|TRBV7-9
TGTGCCAGCAGCTCAGGCAGGGGCCAGCACTTC
CASSSGRGQHF
>TRBJ1-2|NA|NA|TRBV6-5
TGTGCCAGCAGTTTTCTCTCAGGGTTTAAATATGGCTACACCTTC
CASSFLSGFKYGYTF
>TRBJ1-3|TRBD1|NA|TRBV11-2
TGTGCCAGCAGCTCACCGGGACAGGGGAGCTCTGGAAACACCATATATTTT
CASSSPGQGSSGNTIYF
>TRBJ1-6|NA|NA|TRBV14
TGTGCCAGCAGCCAGGGGGCCACTTCACCCCTCCACTTT
CASSQGATSPLHF
>TRBJ1-1|NA|NA|TRBV28
TGTGCCAGCAGTTCACTGACAGGCCATTACGCGGCTTTCTTT
CASSSLTGHYAAFF
>TRBJ2-4|TRBD1|NA|TRBV28
TGTGCCAGCAGTTTGTGGACAGGGGTGTCCATTCAGTACTTC
CASSLWTGVSIQYF
>TRBJ1-2|NA|NA|TRBV28
TGTGCCAGCAGTTTGGTCGTACAGAAGGGCTACACCTTC
CASSLVVQKGYTF
>TRBJ2-7|TRBD1|NA|TRBV13
TGTGCCAGCAGCTTAGCCCCAGACAGGGTAAGGTACTTC
CASSLAPDRVRYF
>TRBJ1-5|NA|NA|TRBV7-9
TGTGCCAGCACCTTGCTTAGCTATAGCAATCAGCCCCAGCATTTT
CASTLLSYSNQPQHF
>TRBJ2-7|TRBD2|NA|TRBV4-3
TGCGCCAGCAGCCAAGATTGGGCGGGGGGGTCCTACGAGCAGTACTTC
CASSQDWAGGSYEQYF
>TRBJ2-5|TRBD2|NA|TRBV27
TGTGCCAGCAGTTTAGAGACTAGCGGGGGTCGGGAGACCCAGTACTTC
CASSLETSGGRETQYF
>TRBJ2-5|NA|NA|TRBV7-2
TGTGCCAGCAGCCCCACCCGAGAAGAGACCCAGTACTTC
CASSPTREETQYF
>TRBJ1-6|TRBD1|NA|TRBV27
TGTGCCAGCAGCGCCGGGACAGGCAATAATTCACCCCTCCACTTT
CASSAGTGNNSPLHF
>TRBJ2-1|TRBD1|NA|TRBV19
TGTGCCAGTAGTCCCAGCCAGGGGGTTGGTGAGCAGTTCTTC
CASSPSQGVGEQFF
>TRBJ2-4|TRBD2|NA|TRBV27
TGTGCCAGCAGTTTACGGGGGGGGCGCGGGGACATTCAGTACTTC
CASSLRGGRGDIQYF
>TRBJ1-5|NA|NA|TRBV12-5
TGTGCTAGTGGTTTGGCGGACGGGATCAATCAGCCCCAGCATTTT
CASGLADGINQPQHF
>TRBJ1-2|TRBD1|NA|TRBV7-9
TGTGCCAGCAGCGCCGGGGACAGTTCCTATGGCTACACCTTC
CASSAGDSSYGYTF
>TRBJ2-1|TRBD2|NA|TRBV4-1
TGCGCCAGCAGCCTCCGACTAGCGGGGGGGCAAAGCGCCTACAATGAGCAGTTCTTC
CASSLRLAGGQSAYNEQFF
>TRBJ1-5|NA|NA|TRBV27
TGTGCCAGCAGTTCCACAGTCAGGGATCAGCCCCAGCATTTT
CASSSTVRDQPQHF
>TRBJ1-4|NA|NA|TRBV28
TGTGCCAGCAGTAGCTCAGGGGCCTGGGGTGAAAAACTGTTTTTT
CASSSSGAWGEKLFF
>TRBJ1-1|NA|few|TRBV9
TGTGCCAGCAGCTCTAGTTTAGGGAACACTGAAGCTTTCTTT
CASSSSLGNTEAFF
>TRBJ1-4|NA|NA|TRBV6-1
TGTGCCAGCAGCTTCCAGGCGGAGGGCGAAAAACTGTTTTTT
CASSFQAEGEKLFF
>TRBJ2-1|NA|NA|TRBV2
TGTGCCAGCAGCGTCTGGGGAGATGAGCAGTTCTTC
CASSVWGDEQFF
>TRBJ1-5|TRBD1|NA|TRBV6-1
TGTGCCAGCAGTGAACCCCCGGACAGGCAAAATCAGCCCCAGCATTTT
CASSEPPDRQNQPQHF
>TRBJ2-3|TRBD2|NA|TRBV18
TGTGCCAGCTCACCTAACCTAGCGGGGACGCAGTATTTT
CASSPNLAGTQYF
>TRBJ1-3|NA|NA|TRBV5-1
TGCGCCAGCAGCTTGGACAGGGTTTCATCCTCTGGAAACACCATATATTTT
CASSLDRVSSSGNTIYF
>TRBJ2-3|NA|NA|TRBV27
TGTGCCAGCCGGGACATCAGCACAGATACGCAGTATTTT
CASRDISTDTQYF
>TRBJ2-2|TRBD1|NA|TRBV7-2
TGTGCCAGCAGCACCCGACAGGGGGGCACCGGGGAGCTGTTTTTT
CASSTRQGGTGELFF
>TRBJ2-1|TRBD2|NA|TRBV18
TGTGCCAGCTCACCCCGACTAGCGGGGGGTACCTACAATGAGCAGTTCTTC
CASSPRLAGGTYNEQFF
>TRBJ1-5|NA|NA|TRBV4-1
TGCGCCAGCAGCCAAGATCGTAATAGCAATCAGCCCCAGCATTTT
CASSQDRNSNQPQHF
>TRBJ2-2|TRBD1|NA|TRBV7-3
TGTGCCAGCAGACAACAGGGGGCTTCCGGGGAGCTGTTTTTT
CASRQQGASGELFF
>TRBJ2-4|TRBD1|NA|TRBV6-5
TGTGCCAGCACCGCCCGGGACAGGAAAAACATTCAGTACTTC
CASTARDRKNIQYF